This TCR beta chain was observed in a study of T-cell reconstitution after alpha-beta-depleted transplantation in children. This clonotype was recorded many times. This CDR3 is 15 amino acids long. V shed 6 bases, J shed 7 bases, and the junction held 11 bases outside the gene matches. From germline, CDR1 is SNHLY and CDR2 FYNNEI. The TCRbeta library was prepared with unique molecular identifiers. TCRdb re-derived calls from the PCR reads in MiXCR, one entry per CDR3 protein. The sample records about 610,000 distinct CDR3 sequences, 10% to 13% being singletons. The sequences come from PBMCs from the stem cell graft donor, collected from the stem cell graft. The V call is TRBV2, the J call TRBJ2-7; 11 nucleotides agree with TRBD2. This clonotype was sampled from a human donor who donated a stem cell graft to a child with acute myeloid leukemia. The CDR3 nucleotides read TGTGCCAGCAGCACTAGCGGGAGTCCGGTGGAAGAGCAGTACTTC. Protein: CASSTSGSPVEEQYF.